These 14 T cell receptor beta chains were all obtained from the same sample, sequenced in a study of shared clonotypes between healthy human individuals. Only in-frame clones appear in the TCRdb table, and some are missing; sequencing was by immunoSEQ multiplex PCR. The sample lists roughly 2 million clones, just under 95% seen once, with 0.9% to 1.3% in the top ten. Positively selected for CCR7, the CD45RO-negative cells used as naive CD8 cells excluded terminally differentiated effector memory CD45RA+ cells. The material sequenced was naive CD8+ T cells sorted from blood. The receptors come from a man younger than 35 in good health.

The genes are TRBV7-9 and TRBJ2-1; tentatively, D is TRBD1 (5 bases). CDR1 is SEHNR, CDR2 FQNEAQ, per germline (reference sequence). V lost 5 bases and J lost 4, with 12 bases in between. This CDR3 contains 14 residues. CDR3 loop: CASSPTDSYNEQFF. The CDR3 DNA reads as TGTGCCAGCAGCCCGACAGATTCTTACAATGAGCAGTTCTTC.

The DNA for the CDR3 is TGTGCCAGCAGTTATACAGGGGACTACTATGGCTACACCTTC. It encodes CASSYTGDYYGYTF. The V call is TRBV28, the J call TRBJ1-2; 7 positions match TRBD1. The V segment lost 4 bases and the J segment 3 bases; nucleotides outside the gene matches: 5. Germline CDR1 MDHEN, CDR2 SYDVKM. The CDR3 totals 14 residues.

The chain combines TRBV9 with TRBJ1-4; TRBD1 matches 9 bases. There are 14 residues in the CDR3. Losses at the gene ends were 2 bases for V and 12 bases for J; bases not matched to a gene: 8. CDR1 is SGDLS and CDR2 is YYNGEE in the germline V gene. The CDR3 sequence: CASSVSRDREELFF. The CDR3 DNA sequence: TGTGCCAGCAGCGTGTCCCGGGACAGGGAGGAACTGTTTTTT.

The J gene is TRBJ2-2, the V gene TRBV10-2, with 10 bases matching TRBD2. The CDR3 is 16 residues long. Germline-derived CDR1 and CDR2 are WSHSY and SAAADI. The J segment lost 5 bases and the V segment lost 8 bases, leaving 11 bases of the junction unmatched. The CDR3 is CASALSGRAETGELFF. As DNA, the CDR3 is TGCGCCAGCGCGTTAAGCGGGAGGGCCGAGACCGGGGAGCTGTTTTTT.

The chain employs TRBV19 and TRBJ1-4, with 9 bases aligning to TRBD1. CDR1 is LNHDA and CDR2 is SQIVND in the germline V gene (reference sequence). The CDR3 extends over 14 amino acids. The trim removed 9 bases at V and 6 bases at J, leaving 8 bases unmatched. CDR3 DNA: TGTGCCAGCATAGGACAGGGGATTCATGAAAAACTGTTTTTT. It is translated as CASIGQGIHEKLFF.

The V gene is TRBV7-9, the J gene TRBJ2-2, with D hard to call. Trimming took 2 bases from V and 7 from J, leaving 5 bases between them. Germline CDR1 SEHNR, CDR2 FQNEAQ (reference sequence). The CDR3 is made up of 12 amino acids. This CDR3 reads CASSLMVGELFF. In DNA, the CDR3 is TGTGCCAGCAGCTTAATGGTCGGGGAGCTGTTTTTT.

The chain uses TRBV9 and TRBJ2-1; the match to TRBD2 covers 12 bases. After removal of 3 bases from V and 9 bases from J, the junction contained 1 base not matched to a gene. The length of the CDR3 is 13 residues. CDR1 is SGDLS, CDR2 YYNGEE, per germline. The chain's CDR3 is CASSGTSGIEQFF. CDR3 nucleotide sequence: TGTGCCAGCAGCGGGACTAGCGGGATTGAGCAGTTCTTC.

The chain employs TRBV5-4 and TRBJ1-4, with a possible D match to TRBD1 (5 bases). In germline, CDR1 is SGHNT, CDR2 YYREEE (reference sequence). The CDR3 has 13 amino acids. V was cut by 9 bases and J by 3 bases, with 12 bases left in between. CDR3 sequence: CATQDRSNEKLFF. The CDR3 region has the DNA TGTGCCACCCAAGACAGATCTAATGAAAAACTGTTTTTT.

This sequence joins TRBV28 and TRBJ2-7; D perhaps matches TRBD2 (7 bases). The CDR3 is 14 residues long. V lost 3 bases to trimming and J lost 3 bases, with 12 bases between them. Germline assignment: CDR1 MDHEN and CDR2 SYDVKM. CDR3: CASSFGGPDYEQYF. CDR3 nucleotides: TGTGCCAGCAGTTTCGGGGGGCCCGACTACGAGCAGTACTTC.

V gene TRBV5-6 combines with J gene TRBJ2-3; the D gene could be TRBD1 or TRBD2 (5 bases each). Trimming pared 2 bases from V and 0 bases from J, leaving 7 bases between. The CDR3 covers 14 residues. Germline V gene lookup returns CDR1 SGHDT and CDR2 YYEEEE. The CDR3 sequence is CASSFGASTDTQYF. The CDR3 nucleotides read TGTGCCAGCAGCTTCGGGGCGAGCACAGATACGCAGTATTTT.

This rearrangement joins TRBV27 to TRBJ2-3; D gene uncertain. Germline V lookup: CDR1 MNHEY, CDR2 SMNVEV (reference sequence). The V end was cut by 6 bases, the J end by 1 base, with 8 bases between. This CDR3 comprises 13 residues. The CDR3 loop reads CASRKGGTDTQYF. CDR3 bases: TGTGCCAGCAGAAAAGGTGGCACAGATACGCAGTATTTT.

The J gene is TRBJ2-5, the V gene TRBV9; 10 bases agree with TRBD2. The CDR3 consists of 16 residues. Germline CDR1 is SGDLS and CDR2 is YYNGEE. With V trimmed by 2 bases and J by 0 bases, 4 bases remained unmatched. The chain's CDR3 is CASSVGSGGYQETQYF. The CDR3 bases are TGTGCCAGCAGCGTGGGTAGCGGGGGGTACCAAGAGACCCAGTACTTC. The full variable domain, completed using reference TRBV9 and TRBJ2-5, is DSGVTQTPKHLITATGQRVTLRCSPRSGDLSVYWYQQSLDQGLQFLIQYYNGEERAKGNILERFSAQQFPDLHSELNLSSLELGDSALYFCASSVGSGGYQETQYFGPGTRLLVL.

The chain employs TRBV19 and TRBJ2-1, with 7 bases fitting TRBD2. The V gene's germline CDR1 is LNHDA and CDR2 SQIVND (reference sequence). After removal of 3 bases from V and 5 bases from J, the junction contained 4 bases not matched to a gene. This CDR3 region has 14 residues. The CDR3 DNA follows: TGTGCCAGTAGTATCAGGGACTACCACAATGAGCAGTTCTTC. Translated, it gives CASSIRDYHNEQFF.

The genes are TRBV1 and TRBJ1-2; TRBD1 was called by the table and not checked on the DNA. TRBV1 is annotated as a pseudogene. CDR3 length: 17 amino acids. CDR3 loop: CTSSQDPDRGPRYGYTF. The CDR3 coding sequence is TGCACCAGCAGCCAAGATCCGGACAGGGGCCCTCGCTATGGCTACACCTTC.